The entry below gives a single TCR beta chain sequence along with its context. Its antigen is undetermined. Mismatch repair deficiency was confirmed in all patients, by PCR or immunohistochemistry. TCRs were sequenced from a few patients responding to pembrolizumab. These data come from a study of PD-1 blockade in mismatch repair-deficient tumors. About the study: Enrolled about 2013-2016, patients had progressing, pretreated mismatch repair-deficient cancers of around twelve types. General study results and limits: Rapid post-treatment expansion, then contraction, generally preceding radiologic response, marked tumor-resident clones.

Sequencing used immunoSEQ multiplex PCR; TCRdb keeps in-frame clones, though not all of them. The sample gives 76,000 or so clones, approximately 80% of which show up once; roughly 5.5% is in the top ten. This CDR3 spans 14 amino acids. Germline V gene lookup returns CDR1 SGHDT and CDR2 YYEEEE. V lost 0 bases, J lost 5 bases, and 9 bases lay in between. This chain joins TRBV5-6 and TRBJ2-1; D gene uncertain. Here the sequenced sample was peripheral blood, taken 44 weeks after starting pembrolizumab. The clonotype was recovered from an adult with mismatch repair-deficient cancer. The CDR3 loop is CASSLGARNNEQFF. The DNA for the CDR3 is TGTGCCAGCAGCTTGGGTGCAAGAAACAATGAGCAGTTCTTC.